The sample holds a few counts of the clone carrying this T cell receptor beta chain. The antigen is undetermined. Molecular-barcoded quantitative 5'-RACE produced these TCR beta libraries. Each CDR3 protein is one row after TCRdb ran MiXCR on the 5' RACE reads. This repertoire shows some 800,000 distinct CDR3 sequences, roughly 10% found once; its top ten account for about 0.49%. This record belongs to a study of CD8 T cells in ankylosing spondylitis. Overall study results and limits: Characteristic of ankylosing spondylitis blood, it appeared, was a TCR beta motif comprising roughly eight highly homologous variants. In ankylosing spondylitis patients, matched synovial fluid reportedly showed significant enrichment of disease-linked clones.

The CDR3 is made up of 14 amino acids. Germline lookup yields CDR1 DFQATT and CDR2 SNEGSKA (reference sequence). V was trimmed by 6 bases and J by 2 bases, leaving 13 bases between them. Sequences were obtained from blood, either unsorted or a sorted T cell fraction (not recorded which). The TCR comes from a male donor with ankylosing spondylitis. The gene calls are TRBV20-1 and TRBJ2-2; D is perhaps TRBD2 (7 bases). The CDR3 spells CSAGGLGNTGELFF. The CDR3 region has the DNA TGCAGTGCCGGGGGGCTAGGTAACACCGGGGAGCTGTTTTTT.